The 21 T cell receptor beta chains in this list originate from one sample, sequenced in a study of CD8 T cells in Susac syndrome (dated by TCRdb to between 2017 and 2020). The library was generated by the immunoSEQ multiplex PCR assay. RNA was extracted using the RNeasy kit, and about 0.5 to 1 microgram was reverse transcribed with random hexamers. TCRdb handled the public reads itself, with Q25 trimming in fastp and clone calling in MiXCR, and kept productive beta chains. Rows with a matching CDR3 protein are joined into one entry that keeps the most common DNA and genes. The sample table shows about 250,000 distinct CDR3 sequences, and 93% are seen once. The ten largest clones represent around 0.07% of the sample. The sequenced sample was CD4+ T cells from PBMCs. The receptor source for this set is a human donor with multiple sclerosis.

The chain has TRBV7-9 and TRBJ1-1, with D possibly being TRBD1 (5 bases). The length of the CDR3 is 14 residues. CDR1 SEHNR and CDR2 FQNEAQ come from the germline V gene (reference sequence). V was cut by 4 bases and J by 0 bases, with 9 bases left in between. CDR3 sequence: CASSYRQMNTEAFF. Here the CDR3 DNA reads TGTGCCAGCAGCTACCGACAGATGAACACTGAAGCTTTCTTT.

This rearrangement joins TRBV3-1 to TRBJ2-5; no clear D gene. CDR3 size: 16 residues. Trimming stripped 1 base from V and 1 base from J, with 13 bases between. The germline V gene encodes CDR1 LGHDT and CDR2 YNNKEL (reference sequence). The CDR3 here is CASSQARPAVQETQYF. CDR3 coding DNA: TGTGCCAGCAGCCAAGCCCGACCGGCCGTCCAAGAGACCCAGTACTTC.

The chain links TRBV10-2 to TRBJ2-5, with 8 bases identical to TRBD2. The CDR3 extends over 15 amino acids. The trim removed 6 bases at V and 5 bases at J, leaving 11 bases unmatched. Germline V gene data show CDR1 as WSHSY and CDR2 as SAAADI. The CDR3 region is CASRGQRGLIETQYF. The CDR3 coding sequence is TGCGCCAGCAGGGGTCAGCGGGGGCTGATTGAGACCCAGTACTTC.

The chain couples TRBV30 to TRBJ1-6; the D is unclear. Per the germline V gene, CDR1 is GTSNPN and CDR2 is SVGIG (reference sequence). This CDR3 region has 13 residues. Trimming took off 1 base at V and 11 bases at J, with 12 bases between the two ends. CDR3 sequence reads: CAWSAREGTPLHF. The CDR3 region has the DNA TGTGCCTGGAGTGCCCGAGAAGGAACACCCCTCCACTTT.

The rearrangement uses TRBV7-9 and TRBJ1-6, with a tentative D call TRBD1 (5 bases). Trimming left V 7 bases short and J 7 bases short, with 17 bases between. CDR1 is SEHNR and CDR2 is FQNEAQ in the germline V gene (reference sequence). The CDR3 is 15 residues long. CDR3 sequence: CASTSGDGSNSPLHF. CDR3 DNA: TGTGCCAGCACCTCGGGGGACGGTTCCAATTCACCCCTCCACTTT.

This sequence joins TRBV18 and TRBJ2-3; D is unresolved. The V gene's germline CDR1 is KGHSH and CDR2 LQKENI. The CDR3 consists of 17 residues. Trimming removed 5 bases from V and 0 bases from J, with 18 bases in between. CDR3 sequence: CASSGLPATASTDTQYF. DNA of the CDR3: TGTGCCAGCTCAGGCCTGCCCGCGACGGCTAGCACAGATACGCAGTATTTT.

The chain carries TRBV19 and TRBJ1-1; tentatively, D is TRBD1 (5 bases). V lost 5 bases and J 1 base, leaving 14 bases between the germline ends. Germline V CDR1 and CDR2: LNHDA, SQIVND (reference sequence). The CDR3 loop spans 15 amino acids. CDR3 sequence: CASSRRSGQNTEAFF. The CDR3 DNA sequence: TGTGCCAGTAGTCGACGATCCGGACAGAACACTGAAGCTTTCTTT.

The rearrangement uses TRBV15 and TRBJ1-4, with D unclear. The V and J ends lost 2 bases and 7 bases respectively, with 5 bases between them. The CDR3 spans 12 residues. Looked up from germline, CDR1 is LNHNV and CDR2 is YYDKDF (reference sequence). The CDR3 spells CATSRRSEKLFF. As DNA, the CDR3 is TGTGCCACCAGCAGACGTAGTGAAAAACTGTTTTTT.

The CDR3 nucleotides read TGTGCCACCAGCAGAGGGGAACAGGGGGGGTACAATGAGCAGTTCTTC. This gives the protein CATSRGEQGGYNEQFF. J is TRBJ2-1 and V is TRBV15; D possibly corresponds to TRBD1 (8 bases). The CDR3 is 16 residues long. The V gene's germline CDR1 is LNHNV and CDR2 YYDKDF (reference sequence). The V and J ends lost 1 base and 4 bases respectively, with 14 bases between them.

The chain employs TRBV15 and TRBJ2-5; TRBD1 or TRBD2 may be the D gene (6 bases each). There are 17 residues in the CDR3. The germline gives CDR1 LNHNV, CDR2 YYDKDF (reference sequence). V was shortened by 0 bases and J by 2 bases, with 16 bases between the two germline ends. In DNA form, the CDR3 reads TGTGCCACCAGCAGAGATCCCCCGGGGGCCTTACAAGAGACCCAGTACTTC. It codes for CATSRDPPGALQETQYF.

Only a few counts were recorded for this clonotype. The chain carries TRBV12-3 or TRBV12-4 and TRBJ1-2; D is unclear. Between the trimmed V and J ends, which lost 3 bases and 1 base, there was a span of 6 bases. The CDR3 is made up of 13 amino acids. The CDR3 nucleotides are TGTGCCAGCAGTTTGGGAATTAACTATGGCTACACCTTC. It codes for CASSLGINYGYTF.

The V gene is TRBV11-2, the J gene TRBJ2-7; a possible D gene is TRBD2 (5 bases). Germline V gene data show CDR1 as SGHAT and CDR2 as FQNNGV. V was clipped by 4 bases and J by 7 bases, with 14 bases between them. This CDR3 spans 13 amino acids. CDR3 bases: TGTGCCAGCAGCTCAACGAGGGCTTTGGAGCAGTACTTC. As protein: CASSSTRALEQYF.

The rearrangement uses TRBV3-1 and TRBJ2-4, with unresolved D. Germline V gene sequence: CDR1 LGHDT, CDR2 YNNKEL (reference sequence). The CDR3 is made up of 12 amino acids. V was trimmed by 0 bases and J by 13 bases, leaving 10 bases between them. The CDR3 sequence is CASSQDGLKQYF. CDR3 nucleotide sequence: TGTGCCAGCAGCCAAGACGGGCTGAAGCAGTACTTC.

This clonotype was detected only once. This chain connects TRBV6-6 to TRBJ2-3, with D tentatively TRBD1 (6 bases). CDR1 is MNHNY, CDR2 SVGAGI, per germline (reference sequence). The germline V and J ends were trimmed by 2 bases and 6 bases, with 18 bases remaining between them. The CDR3 is 16 amino acids. The DNA for the CDR3 is TGTGCCAGCAGTTACCTTCGGGACACTCCGACCGATACGCAGTATTTT. Translation gives CASSYLRDTPTDTQYF.

V is TRBV19 and J is TRBJ1-5, with 7 positions matching TRBD1. V was pared by 5 bases and J by 6 bases, with 10 bases of the junction left unmatched. This CDR3 region has 15 residues. Germline V lookup: CDR1 LNHDA, CDR2 SQIVND (reference sequence). CDR3 bases: TGTGCCAGTAGTGGTGGCCCCAGGGGGGGTCAGCCCCAGCATTTT. This encodes CASSGGPRGGQPQHF.

The rearrangement uses TRBV2 and TRBJ2-7; D is perhaps TRBD1 or TRBD2 (6 bases each). V lost 6 bases and J lost 6, with 15 bases in between. There are 13 residues in the CDR3. Germline V gives CDR1 SNHLY, CDR2 FYNNEI. The CDR3, as DNA: TGTGCCAGCAGGGGGGGACACAAGGGCGAGCAGTACTTC. Translation gives CASRGGHKGEQYF. Drawing the rest from reference TRBV2 and TRBJ2-7, the complete variable domain is EPEVTQTPSHQVTQMGQEVILRCVPISNHLYFYWYRQILGQKVEFLVSFYNNEISEKSEIFDDQFSVERPDGSNFTLKIRSTKLEDSAMYFCASRGGHKGEQYFGPGTRLTVT.

The gene calls are TRBV10-3 and TRBJ2-7, with D perhaps being TRBD1 or TRBD2 (5 bases each). The germline V gene has CDR1 ENHRY and CDR2 SYGVKD. CDR3 size: 14 residues. Trimming left V 0 bases short and J 4 bases short, with 10 bases between. The CDR3 region is CAISESQGPYEQYF. CDR3 nucleotide sequence: TGTGCCATCAGTGAGTCGCAGGGACCATACGAGCAGTACTTC.

V gene TRBV27 combines with J gene TRBJ2-5; D uncertain. The germline CDR1 and CDR2 sequences are MNHEY and SMNVEV (reference sequence). CDR3 length: 13 amino acids. With 0 bases removed from V and 7 bases from J, the gap between germline ends came to 9 bases. CDR3 bases: TGTGCCAGCAGTTTATCCGGGTCCCGGACCCAGTACTTC. The encoded protein is CASSLSGSRTQYF.

The rearrangement uses TRBV21-1 and TRBJ1-1. TRBV21-1 is listed as a pseudogene. The CDR3 has 16 amino acids. The chain's CDR3 is CASRPTGGWGDTEAFF. The CDR3 coding sequence is TGTGCCAGCAGACCCACAGGAGGGTGGGGGGACACTGAAGCTTTCTTT.

The CDR3 DNA follows: TGTGCCAGCAAAACTAATGAAAAACTGTTTTTT. Protein: CASKTNEKLFF. The chain uses TRBV6-5 and TRBJ1-4; D unresolved. Germline CDR1 is MNHEY and CDR2 is SVGAGI. V was cut by 7 bases and J by 1 base, with 1 base left in between. The CDR3 contains 11 residues.

This chain joins TRBV15 and TRBJ2-1; 10 bases are shared with TRBD2. Germline CDR1 and CDR2: LNHNV and YYDKDF (reference sequence). J lost 3 bases, V lost 5 bases, and 13 bases had no gene match. This CDR3 is 18 amino acids long. The chain's CDR3 is CATSSPGPWTSGYNEQFF. CDR3 in DNA: TGTGCCACCAGCTCTCCGGGACCGTGGACTAGCGGCTACAATGAGCAGTTCTTC.